Presented here are 29 T cell receptor beta chains from one specimen sequenced in a study of response to subunit inactivated influenza vaccine. A single record per CDR3 protein comes from TCRdb applying MiXCR to the RT-PCR reads. This table has about 520,000 distinct CDR3 sequences, approximately 6.9% appearing once. Sequences were derived from PBMCs from blood, sampled about 24 months after vaccination. These receptor sequences come from a man between 45 and 75 years old who received an inactivated influenza vaccine.

This clonotype was seen more than once but under ten times. The chain links TRBV6-5 to TRBJ1-2; TRBD1 might be the D (5 bases). The V end was cut by 1 base, the J end by 8 bases, with 5 bases between. CDR1 MNHEY and CDR2 SVGAGI come from the germline V gene. The CDR3 extends over 11 amino acids. The CDR3, as DNA: TGTGCCAGCAGTTACTGGGGCGGCTACACCTTC. Its protein is CASSYWGGYTF.

The V call is TRBV10-3, the J call TRBJ2-2; TRBD2 might be the D (5 bases). Germline values: CDR1 ENHRY, CDR2 SYGVKD. The CDR3 is made up of 14 amino acids. V was clipped by 4 bases and J by 2 bases, with 8 bases between them. CDR3 sequence (DNA): TGTGCCATCAGTGGGACTTCCAACACCGGGGAGCTGTTTTTT. Amino acids: CAISGTSNTGELFF.

This chain joins TRBV4-1 and TRBJ1-2; D perhaps matches TRBD1 (5 bases). Germline loops: CDR1 MGHRA, CDR2 YSYEKL. The CDR3 sequence is 14 residues long. V was pared by 1 base and J by 8 bases, with 14 bases between. CDR3 in amino acids: CASSQALGGRGYTF. The CDR3 DNA reads TGCGCCAGCAGCCAAGCTCTGGGGGGTAGAGGCTACACCTTC.

The rearrangement joins TRBV12-3 or TRBV12-4 to TRBJ2-2; D may be TRBD1 (6 bases). The CDR3 is 16 amino acids. Trimming took 7 bases from V and 6 from J, leaving 21 bases between them. This CDR3 reads CASTGQSGVVPGELFF. The CDR3 DNA follows: TGTGCCAGCACGGGACAATCCGGGGTAGTTCCCGGGGAGCTGTTTTTT.

This clonotype was detected only a few times. V usage is TRBV28 and J usage is TRBJ1-4; no firm D call. With 6 bases removed from V and 0 bases from J, the gap between germline ends came to 8 bases. In germline, CDR1 is MDHEN, CDR2 SYDVKM. The CDR3 loop spans 14 amino acids. CDR3 loop: CASSDGATNEKLFF. CDR3 bases: TGTGCCAGCAGCGACGGGGCAACTAATGAAAAACTGTTTTTT.

V is TRBV6-2 or TRBV6-3 and J is TRBJ1-2, with D tentatively TRBD1 (5 bases). The ends were cut back, 0 bases at V and 4 bases at J, with 18 bases in the middle. The CDR3 has 17 amino acids. Germline V CDR1 and CDR2: MNHEY, SVGEGT. CDR3 amino acids: CASSYSNYRPGSYGYTF. Here the CDR3 DNA reads TGTGCCAGCAGTTACTCCAACTATCGTCCAGGGTCCTATGGCTACACCTTC.

This clonotype showed up many times. This sequence joins TRBV6-2 or TRBV6-3 and TRBJ1-1; D might be TRBD1 (6 bases). This CDR3 is built from 15 residues. The germline V and J ends were trimmed by 2 bases and 2 bases, with 12 bases remaining between them. The germline V gene encodes CDR1 MNHEY and CDR2 SVGEGT. The CDR3 DNA is TGTGCCAGCAGTTACACGGCAGGGGCCAACACTGAAGCTTTCTTT. Translating gives CASSYTAGANTEAFF.

This clonotype was seen a few times. V gene TRBV11-2 combines with J gene TRBJ2-3; possible D gene TRBD1, 6 bases. Trimming pared 4 bases from V and 12 bases from J, leaving 17 bases between. The CDR3 covers 13 residues. Germline values: CDR1 SGHAT, CDR2 FQNNGV. The CDR3 here is CASSSLGANQQYF. The DNA of the CDR3 is TGTGCCAGCAGCTCCTTGGGGGCCAACCAACAGTATTTT.

V and J are TRBV19 and TRBJ2-1; 11 bases match TRBD1. Germline V gene sequence: CDR1 LNHDA, CDR2 SQIVND (reference sequence). The CDR3 has 15 residues. The V gene end was trimmed by 4 bases and the J gene end by 8 bases; junction bases not matched to a gene: 7. The chain's CDR3 is CASSTPGQGDDEQFF. The CDR3 region has the DNA TGTGCCAGTAGTACCCCGGGACAGGGGGATGATGAGCAGTTCTTC.

J is TRBJ2-1 and V is TRBV4-3; D is unresolved. The ends were cut back, 1 base at V and 3 bases at J, with 7 bases in the middle. Germline V gives CDR1 LGHNA, CDR2 YSLEER. CDR3 length: 14 amino acids. CDR3 region: CASSQGQVYNEQFF. CDR3 sequence (DNA): TGCGCCAGCAGCCAAGGGCAGGTCTACAATGAGCAGTTCTTC.

The V and J genes are TRBV6-2 or TRBV6-3 and TRBJ2-3; tentative D call: TRBD1 (5 bases). V lost 5 bases, J lost 4 bases, and 10 bases lay in between. The germline V gene has CDR1 MNHEY and CDR2 SVGEGT. This CDR3 has 13 amino acids. The CDR3 region is CASSPQAPDTQYF. DNA of the CDR3: TGTGCCAGCAGTCCACAGGCTCCAGATACGCAGTATTTT.

This clonotype has at least ten counts. The chain recombines TRBV4-1 with TRBJ1-2; D gene unclear. The CDR3 spans 15 residues. Germline-derived CDR1 and CDR2 are MGHRA and YSYEKL. Trimming removed 3 bases from V and 4 bases from J, with 15 bases in between. The CDR3 DNA sequence: TGCGCCAGCAGCCAGGAAGAGACAAGGCCCTATGGCTACACCTTC. Translated: CASSQEETRPYGYTF.

This clonotype was counted a few times. The chain combines TRBV4-2 with TRBJ1-1, with D maybe TRBD1 (5 bases). This CDR3 contains 15 residues. Trimming cost V 0 bases and J 0 bases, with 8 bases left between them. Germline V gene data show CDR1 as LGHNA and CDR2 as YNFKEQ. The CDR3 bases are TGTGCCAGCAGCCAAGAATACAGGATGAACACTGAAGCTTTCTTT. Translated: CASSQEYRMNTEAFF.

This clonotype appeared many times. The V and J genes are TRBV5-1 and TRBJ2-2, with TRBD2 as a possible D gene (5 bases). The CDR3 sequence is 15 residues long. Germline CDR1 SGHRS, CDR2 YFSETQ. Trimming shortened V by 6 bases and J by 1 base, and 13 bases separated the two germline ends. Written as DNA, the CDR3 is TGCGCCAGCACCCGGGGTCAGATGAACACCGGGGAGCTGTTTTTT. This codes for CASTRGQMNTGELFF.

This clonotype has more than one count but fewer than ten. CDR3 sequence reads: CASSLQGPGLAVPYEQYF. The DNA of the CDR3 is TGTGCCAGCAGCTTGCAGGGGCCGGGACTAGCGGTGCCCTACGAGCAGTACTTC. The rearrangement uses TRBV13 and TRBJ2-7; 11 nucleotides align to TRBD2. Germline trimming cut 3 bases from V and 2 bases from J; bases unmatched to any gene: 12. The CDR3 contains 18 residues. Germline assignment: CDR1 PRHDT and CDR2 FYEKMQ (reference sequence). The full variable domain, rest sourced from reference TRBV13 and TRBJ2-7, is AAGVIQSPRHLIKEKRETATLKCYPIPRHDTVYWYQQGPGQDPQFLISFYEKMQSDKGSIPDRFSAQQFSDYHSELNMSSLELGDSALYFCASSLQGPGLAVPYEQYFGPGTRLTVT.

This clonotype came up many times. The rearrangement joins TRBV12-3 or TRBV12-4 to TRBJ2-1; 11 bases match TRBD2. The V and J ends lost 5 bases and 1 base, in that order; junction bases with no gene match: 4. This CDR3 is built from 16 residues. CDR3 amino acids: CASSPRTSGSYNEQFF. The CDR3 DNA follows: TGTGCCAGCAGTCCCCGGACTAGCGGGTCCTACAATGAGCAGTTCTTC.

J is TRBJ2-2 and V is TRBV9; 9 positions agree with TRBD1. Germline V gene data show CDR1 as SGDLS and CDR2 as YYNGEE. The junction had 9 bases not matched to a gene; V was cut back by 0 bases and J by 6 bases. The CDR3 runs 17 residues. The CDR3, as DNA: TGTGCCAGCAGCGTAGAGCCGGGACAGGGAAAATCCGGGGAGCTGTTTTTT. Translating gives CASSVEPGQGKSGELFF.

This clonotype was counted between two and nine times. This rearrangement joins TRBV2 to TRBJ1-2, with 9 nucleotides matching TRBD1. Germline CDR1 and CDR2: SNHLY and FYNNEI. The CDR3 runs to 14 residues. The ends lost 6 bases at V and 4 bases at J; junction bases unmatched: 6. CDR3 nucleotide sequence: TGTGCCAGCAGCCCTGGGACAGGGCGCTATGGCTACACCTTC. Translating gives CASSPGTGRYGYTF.

This clonotype showed up many times. The J gene is TRBJ2-3, the V gene TRBV20-1, with 8 bases fitting TRBD2. The CDR3 totals 16 residues. Germline lookup yields CDR1 DFQATT and CDR2 SNEGSKA (reference sequence). V was pared by 6 bases and J by 1 base, with 12 bases of the junction left unmatched. The CDR3 loop is CSARHPGLGGTDTQYF. The CDR3 nucleotides read TGCAGTGCGAGACATCCGGGACTAGGGGGCACAGATACGCAGTATTTT.

The chain recombines TRBV20-1 with TRBJ2-5; D gene uncertain. Germline lookup yields CDR1 DFQATT and CDR2 SNEGSKA (reference sequence). The V end lost 1 base, the J end lost 7 bases, and 7 bases lay between the germline ends. This CDR3 has 11 amino acids. The CDR3 sequence is CSARATATQYF. CDR3 DNA: TGCAGTGCTAGAGCCACAGCGACCCAGTACTTC.

This clonotype has ten or more counts. V and J are TRBV20-1 and TRBJ2-5; the match to TRBD1 covers 8 bases. The trim removed 3 bases at V and 4 bases at J, leaving 4 bases unmatched. Per the germline V gene, CDR1 is DFQATT and CDR2 is SNEGSKA (reference sequence). The CDR3 consists of 13 residues. The CDR3 sequence is CSARGRGPETQYF. CDR3 DNA sequence: TGCAGTGCTAGGGGCAGGGGGCCAGAGACCCAGTACTTC.

This clonotype was detected ten times or more. This chain links TRBV7-2 with TRBJ1-4; D may be TRBD1 (6 bases). Germline values: CDR1 SGHTA, CDR2 FQGNSA. V was clipped by 4 bases and J by 3 bases, with 12 bases between them. The CDR3 has 15 residues. CDR3 loop: CASSSNTGSNEKLFF. The CDR3 nucleotides read TGTGCCAGCAGCTCTAACACAGGGTCTAATGAAAAACTGTTTTTT.

The rearrangement links TRBV10-3 to TRBJ2-1, with TRBD1 identical over 10 bases. Trimming at V came to 6 bases and at J to 7 bases, leaving 6 bases not matched to a gene. CDR1 is ENHRY and CDR2 is SYGVKD in the germline V gene. The CDR3 contains 14 residues. The DNA of the CDR3 is TGTGCCATCAGGGCCGGGACAGGGGCTAATGAGCAGTTCTTC. This codes for CAIRAGTGANEQFF.

This clonotype came up a few times. The V gene is TRBV4-1, the J gene TRBJ2-1; D unresolved. CDR3 length: 18 amino acids. V was clipped by 0 bases and J by 4 bases, with 19 bases between them. Germline V gene lookup returns CDR1 MGHRA and CDR2 YSYEKL. The CDR3 bases are TGCGCCAGCAGCCAAGAATTAAGACTCCAAGCCCCGTACAATGAGCAGTTCTTC. It codes for CASSQELRLQAPYNEQFF.

This clonotype was counted at least ten times. The chain is built from TRBV20-1 and TRBJ1-1; TRBD1 might be the D (5 bases). Trimming took off 3 bases at V and 6 bases at J, with 17 bases between the two ends. Per the germline V gene, CDR1 is DFQATT and CDR2 is SNEGSKA (reference sequence). The CDR3 runs 14 residues. The CDR3 protein is CSASQTASPAEAFF. The CDR3 DNA follows: TGCAGTGCTAGTCAGACAGCCTCACCGGCTGAAGCTTTCTTT.

The table lists this clonotype with a few counts. J is TRBJ1-1 and V is TRBV12-3 or TRBV12-4, with D hard to call. V was trimmed by 6 bases and J by 6 bases, leaving 11 bases between them. The CDR3 spans 12 residues. For the CDR3, the DNA is TGTGCCAGCAGCCAACACTGGGCTGAAGCTTTCTTT. Translated, it gives CASSQHWAEAFF.

This clonotype was seen repeatedly, ten times or more. J is TRBJ2-7 and V is TRBV7-2; TRBD2 is a possible D gene (7 bases). V was trimmed by 3 bases and J by 4 bases, leaving 13 bases between them. The germline V gene has CDR1 SGHTA and CDR2 FQGNSA. This CDR3 region has 14 residues. This CDR3 is CASSFRGASYEQYF. CDR3 nucleotides: TGTGCCAGCAGCTTTCGGGGGGCCTCTTACGAGCAGTACTTC.

This clonotype was seen ten or more times. The chain uses TRBV6-1 and TRBJ1-6; no reliable D call. V lost 8 bases to trimming and J lost 9 bases, with 17 bases between them. This CDR3 contains 14 residues. Germline V CDR1 and CDR2: MNHNS, SASEGT. CDR3 nucleotide sequence: TGTGCCAGCCGGGCATCCCAATCAGGTTCACCCCTCCACTTT. This translates into CASRASQSGSPLHF.

This clonotype was seen a few times. The gene calls are TRBV7-9 and TRBJ2-7; no clear D. This CDR3 is built from 17 residues. Trimming stripped 0 bases from V and 0 bases from J, with 15 bases between. Germline-derived CDR1 and CDR2 are SEHNR and FQNEAQ (reference sequence). CDR3 protein: CASSLARDRRASYEQYF. For the CDR3, the DNA is TGTGCCAGCAGCTTAGCGCGCGACCGCCGTGCCTCCTACGAGCAGTACTTC. Together with reference TRBV7-9 and TRBJ2-7, the CDR3 gives the full variable domain: DTGVSQNPRHKITKRGQNVTFRCDPISEHNRLYWYRQTLGQGPEFLTYFQNEAQLEKSRLLSDRFSAERPKGSFSTLEIQRTEQGDSAMYLCASSLARDRRASYEQYFGPGTRLTVT.